This entry lists 8 T cell receptor beta chains sequenced from one sample in a study of shared clonotypes between healthy human individuals. Assay: immunoSEQ multiplex PCR; the TCRdb copy retains only in-frame clones and omits some. The sample holds over a million clones, roughly 75% seen once. The sequenced sample consisted of memory CD4+ T cells sorted from blood. The sample's subset: CD45RA-negative fraction. These receptors all stem from a man between 18 and 29 years old in good health.

This clone has only a few counts. Other DNA sequences in this specimen translate into the identical CDR3. The chain combines TRBV5-1 with TRBJ2-3; D may be TRBD1 (5 bases). V lost 4 bases to trimming and J lost 1 base, with 7 bases between them. This CDR3 has 13 residues. Germline CDR1 reads SGHRS; CDR2 reads YFSETQ. This CDR3 reads CASSTGGTDTQYF. In DNA, the CDR3 is TGCGCCAGCAGCACAGGTGGCACAGATACGCAGTATTTT.

The genes are TRBV28 and TRBJ2-1, with a tentative D call TRBD1 (5 bases). Germline CDR1 MDHEN, CDR2 SYDVKM. The CDR3 extends over 15 amino acids. Trimming removed 1 base at V and 2 bases at J, with 9 bases between. In DNA, the CDR3 is TGTGCCAGCAGTTTATCAGGGTACGCCTACAATGAGCAGTTCTTC. It translates to CASSLSGYAYNEQFF.

This chain links TRBV5-4 with TRBJ2-1, with no clear D. The CDR3 has 15 amino acids. Germline values: CDR1 SGHNT, CDR2 YYREEE (reference sequence). V was trimmed by 0 bases and J by 3 bases, leaving 10 bases between them. CDR3 bases: TGTGCCAGCAGCTTGGCCTTAAAGGACTACAATGAGCAGTTCTTC. Its protein product is CASSLALKDYNEQFF.

In this sample, this clone turned up once. Other DNA sequences in the same sample also yield this CDR3. The chain uses TRBV18 and TRBJ1-5; 8 bases fit TRBD1. CDR1 KGHSH and CDR2 LQKENI come from the germline V gene. The CDR3 consists of 16 residues. V gave up 3 bases and J gave up 3 bases; unmatched junction bases: 7. In DNA, the CDR3 is TGTGCCAGCTCACCGGGGGGGACAGGCTACAATCAGCCCCAGCATTTT. It codes for CASSPGGTGYNQPQHF.

This clone appeared a single time. As DNA, the CDR3 is TGTGCCAGCAGCTTAATTTCCGGGGCGGGTGAGCAGTTCTTC. Amino acids: CASSLISGAGEQFF. The rearrangement links TRBV7-8 to TRBJ2-1; D may correspond to TRBD1 or TRBD2 (5 bases each). The ends were cut back, 2 bases at V and 9 bases at J, with 14 bases in the middle. CDR1 and CDR2 from the germline V gene are SGHVS and FQNEAQ. This CDR3 spans 14 amino acids.

V gene TRBV27 combines with J gene TRBJ2-7, with D possibly being TRBD1 (5 bases). V was shortened by 3 bases and J by 0 bases, with 12 bases between the two germline ends. The CDR3 spans 15 residues. Germline V gene lookup returns CDR1 MNHEY and CDR2 SMNVEV (reference sequence). CDR3 amino acids: CASSLKGGASYEQYF. The CDR3 DNA is TGTGCCAGCAGTTTGAAGGGTGGGGCCTCCTACGAGCAGTACTTC.

This clone was observed a single time. The chain employs TRBV7-9 and TRBJ1-1, with 7 bases lining up with TRBD1. This CDR3 contains 14 residues. V shed 4 bases and J 0 bases; nucleotides not matched to a gene: 2. CDR1 is SEHNR, CDR2 FQNEAQ, per germline (reference sequence). CDR3 coding DNA: TGTGCCAGCAGCTGGGGACAGATGAACACTGAAGCTTTCTTT. It encodes CASSWGQMNTEAFF.

The rearrangement links TRBV7-2 to TRBJ1-2; TRBD1 is a possible D gene (5 bases). CDR3 length equals 15 residues. Per the germline V gene, CDR1 is SGHTA and CDR2 is FQGNSA. Trimming removed 1 base from V and 8 bases from J, with 17 bases in between. DNA of the CDR3: TGTGCCAGCAGCTTAGAAGGGGCCCGGGTCGGGGGCTACACCTTC. This sequence encodes CASSLEGARVGGYTF. The full variable domain, with the rest looked up from reference TRBV7-2 and TRBJ1-2, is GAGVSQSPSNKVTEKGKDVELRCDPISGHTALYWYRQSLGQGLEFLIYFQGNSAPDKSGLPSDRFSAERTGGSVSTLTIQRTQQEDSAVYLCASSLEGARVGGYTFGSGTRLTVV.